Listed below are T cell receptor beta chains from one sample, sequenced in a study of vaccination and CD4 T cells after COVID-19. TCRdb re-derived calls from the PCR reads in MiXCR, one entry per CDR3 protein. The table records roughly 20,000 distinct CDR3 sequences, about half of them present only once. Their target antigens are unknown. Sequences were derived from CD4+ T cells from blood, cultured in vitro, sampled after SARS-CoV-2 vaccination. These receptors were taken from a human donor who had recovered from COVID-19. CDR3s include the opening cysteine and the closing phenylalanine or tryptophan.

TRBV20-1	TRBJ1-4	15	CSAATGAAEGEKLFF
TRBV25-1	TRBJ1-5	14	CASSEPGSNQPQHF
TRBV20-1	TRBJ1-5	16	CSASSWTGGGNQPQHF
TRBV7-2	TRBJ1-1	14	CASSPDRAVTEAFF
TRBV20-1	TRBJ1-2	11	CSASNPEGYTF
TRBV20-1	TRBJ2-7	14	CSARRGANTYEQYF
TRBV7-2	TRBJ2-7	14	CASSLVDSSYEQYF
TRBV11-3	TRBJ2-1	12	CASSGVGAEQFF
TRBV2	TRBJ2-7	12	CASSWTRYEQYF
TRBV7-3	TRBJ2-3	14	CASSLAGSTDTQYF
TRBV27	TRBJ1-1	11	CASSGGLEAFF
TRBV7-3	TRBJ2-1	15	CASSLRRAGKAEQFF
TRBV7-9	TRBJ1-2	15	CASSPGGVGDYGYTF
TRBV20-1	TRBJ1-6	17	CSARELGRDESESPLHF
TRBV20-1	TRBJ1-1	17	CSASPPGVSHLSPEAFF
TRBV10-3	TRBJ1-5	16	CAISESGRGSNQPQHF
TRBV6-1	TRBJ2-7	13	CASARTSGYEQYF
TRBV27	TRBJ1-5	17	CASSLESRARRAQPQHF
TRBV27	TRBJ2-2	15	CASSGGGGRSGELFF
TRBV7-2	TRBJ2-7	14	CASSLSGMVGEQYF
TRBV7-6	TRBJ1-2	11	CARQGSYGYTF
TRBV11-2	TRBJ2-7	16	CASSLEGGSGRYEQYF
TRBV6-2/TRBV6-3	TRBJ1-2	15	CASSYSKLLSYGYTF
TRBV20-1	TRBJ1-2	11	CSALSDYGYTF
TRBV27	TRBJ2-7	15	CASRPTGQGAYEQYF
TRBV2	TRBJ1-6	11	CASSEIPPLHF
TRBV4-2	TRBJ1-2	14	CASSQDTGRYGYTF
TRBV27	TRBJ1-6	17	CASSLRWGYGWNSPLHF
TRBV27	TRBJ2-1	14	CASTGTSSYNEQFF
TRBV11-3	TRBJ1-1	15	CASSLAGSGNTEAFF
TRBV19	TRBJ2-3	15	CASSLNPEYTDTQYF
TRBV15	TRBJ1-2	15	CATSRDTGAPYGYTF
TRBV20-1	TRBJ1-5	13	CSASPDRNQPQHF
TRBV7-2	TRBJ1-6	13	CASSSGRVTPLHF
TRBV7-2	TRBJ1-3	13	CASSLVGGNTIYF